This is a list of T cell receptor beta chains from one sample in a study of CD4+ T cells in melanoma. Generated by immunoSEQ multiplex PCR, the TCRdb table keeps only in-frame clones and is missing some. This table has 10,000 to 14,000 clones, just over 65% appearing once. The sequenced sample was cells from a culture (not recorded whether cultured in vitro). These receptors came from a human donor with melanoma. Both conserved end residues are part of each CDR3. D genes are given only for firm matches. Size is stated for part of the rows, as once, few or many counts, or as a class when the clone is expanded.

abundance	v_gene	j_gene	d_gene	CDR3aa	CDR3nt
-	TRBV4-2	TRBJ1-2	-	CASSQDTGSASYYGYTF	TGTGCCAGCAGCCAAGACACAGGGTCTGCGAGTTACTATGGCTACACCTTC
-	TRBV2	TRBJ1-6	-	CASSVIRVTSPLHF	TGTGCCAGCAGTGTAATAAGGGTGACTTCACCCCTCCACTTT
-	TRBV13	TRBJ1-2	TRBD1	CASSSDPTGGGWYGYTF	TGTGCCAGCAGCTCGGATCCGACAGGGGGCGGTTGGTATGGCTACACCTTC
once	TRBV6-4	TRBJ1-5	-	CASSPQANQPQHF	TGTGCCAGCAGCCCCCAGGCCAATCAGCCCCAGCATTTT
-	TRBV29-1	TRBJ1-2	TRBD1	CSVQGDEYGYTF	TGCAGCGTCCAGGGGGATGAGTATGGCTACACCTTC
medium-sized	TRBV5-1	TRBJ1-4	-	CASSPWATPAEKLFF	TGCGCCAGCAGCCCCTGGGCAACTCCGGCTGAAAAACTGTTTTTT
-	TRBV7-3	TRBJ2-1	-	CASSLSTLNEQFF	TGTGCCAGCAGCTTATCGACCTTGAATGAGCAGTTCTTC
-	TRBV6-5	TRBJ1-2	-	CASRRGLNYGYTF	TGTGCCAGCCGACGCGGCCTGAACTATGGCTACACCTTC
-	TRBV5-1	TRBJ2-4	TRBD2	CASSPLAGGVSNIQYF	TGCGCCAGCAGCCCTTTAGCGGGGGGTGTTTCAAACATTCAGTACTTC
few	TRBV4-2	TRBJ1-2	-	CASSQAVGLGGSGDGYTF	TGTGCCAGCAGCCAAGCGGTGGGGTTGGGGGGGTCAGGGGATGGCTACACCTTC
-	TRBV5-8	TRBJ2-3	TRBD1	CASSPTGTGESDTQYF	TGTGCCAGCAGTCCTACCGGGACAGGGGAATCAGATACGCAGTATTTT
-	TRBV7-2	TRBJ2-5	-	CASSLNQETQYF	TGTGCCAGCAGCTTGAACCAAGAGACCCAGTACTTC
-	TRBV25-1	TRBJ1-5	-	CASSPREGGNQPQHF	TGTGCCAGCAGCCCTCGGGAGGGCGGTAATCAGCCCCAGCATTTT
-	TRBV5-7	TRBJ1-4	-	CASRYDLAIEKLFF	TGTGCCAGCAGATATGACCTTGCGATTGAAAAACTGTTTTTT
few	TRBV19	TRBJ1-6	TRBD1	CATSDRGRSPLHF	TGTGCCACATCGGACAGGGGGCGGTCACCCCTCCACTTT
-	TRBV6-4	TRBJ1-5	TRBD1	CASSETGTGNSNQPQHF	TGTGCCAGCAGTGAAACCGGGACAGGGAATAGCAATCAGCCCCAGCATTTT
-	TRBV5-1	TRBJ1-5	-	CASSTGTPNQPQHF	TGCGCCAGCAGCACCGGGACACCTAATCAGCCCCAGCATTTT
-	TRBV30	TRBJ1-6	-	CAWSVLPGANSPLHF	TGTGCCTGGAGTGTACTACCGGGGGCTAATTCACCCCTCCACTTT
-	TRBV2	TRBJ2-7	TRBD1	CASSAGTVYEQYF	TGTGCCAGCAGCGCCGGGACAGTCTACGAGCAGTACTTC
-	TRBV10-3	TRBJ2-1	TRBD2	CAISVGLVDEQFF	TGTGCCATCAGTGTGGGACTAGTCGATGAGCAGTTCTTC
-	TRBV4-1	TRBJ2-1	TRBD1	CASSQPDRGLHNEQFF	TGCGCCAGCAGCCAGCCGGACAGGGGGCTACACAATGAGCAGTTCTTC
-	TRBV11-2	TRBJ1-1	-	CASSLQGGNTEAFF	TGTGCCAGCAGCTTACAGGGTGGGAACACTGAAGCTTTCTTT